This T cell receptor (beta chain) was found in a study of T cells in Graves' hyperthyroidism and ophthalmopathy. This clonotype has a count of ten or more. CDR3 length: 14 residues. CDR1 and CDR2 from the germline V gene are SGHTA and FQGNSA. Trimming pared 0 bases from V and 5 bases from J, leaving 11 bases between. TCR beta CDR3 sequences were amplified from RNA transcripts. Using the HTBI primer set, a first-round RT-PCR was run on the TCR CDR3. TCRdb passed the multiplex PCR reads through MiXCR, listing each CDR3 protein once. The sample has roughly 130,000 distinct CDR3 sequences, approximately 20% seen once.

The sequenced sample was blood. This chain uses TRBV7-2 with TRBJ2-7; D is possibly TRBD1 (6 bases). The source of this sequence is a woman in her 50s with Graves' hyperthyroidism that later progressed to Graves' ophthalmopathy. The CDR3 here is CASSLAAGANEQYF. DNA of the CDR3: TGTGCCAGCAGCTTAGCGGCAGGGGCTAACGAGCAGTACTTC.